The 25 T cell receptor beta chains below all came from one sample that was sequenced in a study of T cells in Graves' hyperthyroidism and ophthalmopathy. From RNA transcripts, TCR beta CDR3 regions were amplified. With the HTBI primer set, the TCR CDR3 went through a first round of RT-PCR. TCRdb analysed the multiplex PCR reads with MiXCR anew, one entry per CDR3 protein. The table records fewer than 700,000 distinct CDR3 sequences, 15% to 20% of them present only once. Sequencing input: blood. These receptor sequences come from a woman aged 25 to 39 with Graves' hyperthyroidism.

This clonotype showed up many times. The chain has TRBV2 and TRBJ1-1; D not resolved. Trimming pared 0 bases from V and 2 bases from J, leaving 10 bases between. The CDR3 runs 15 residues. Germline values: CDR1 SNHLY, CDR2 FYNNEI. The CDR3 region is CASSEASTANTEAFF. The CDR3 DNA reads TGTGCCAGCAGTGAAGCTTCCACGGCAAACACTGAAGCTTTCTTT.

In its sample, this clonotype was seen many times. The chain has TRBV2 and TRBJ2-5; 9 nucleotides agree with TRBD1. J gave up 5 bases and V 4 bases, and 8 bases lay outside the gene matches. The CDR3 sequence is 15 residues long. CDR1 and CDR2 (germline): SNHLY, FYNNEI. Here the CDR3 reads CASSAETGGWETQYF. CDR3 coding DNA: TGTGCCAGCAGTGCAGAGACAGGGGGTTGGGAGACCCAGTACTTC.

This clonotype was seen only a few times. The chain combines TRBV28 with TRBJ2-4, with D tentatively TRBD2 (7 bases). The CDR3 covers 18 residues. Germline-derived CDR1 and CDR2 are MDHEN and SYDVKM. Trimming took 5 bases from V and 0 from J, leaving 20 bases between them. The CDR3 coding sequence is TGTGCCAGCAGTAGAAGGAATAAGGGGGGGCTAGCCAAAAACATTCAGTACTTC. It translates to CASSRRNKGGLAKNIQYF.

The chain combines TRBV12-3 or TRBV12-4 with TRBJ2-3; D is perhaps TRBD1 or TRBD2 (5 bases each). Trimming removed 2 bases at V and 2 bases at J, with 17 bases between. The CDR3 runs 17 residues. CDR3 region: CASSLTPLEGLTDTQYF. The DNA for the CDR3 is TGTGCCAGCAGTTTAACCCCTCTAGAGGGGCTCACAGATACGCAGTATTTT.

In this sample, this clonotype turned up once. The CDR3 sequence: CASSQDLGHSYEQYF. The CDR3 bases are TGTGCCAGCAGCCAAGATCTGGGACACTCCTACGAGCAGTACTTC. The chain has TRBV4-2 and TRBJ2-7; a possible D gene is TRBD1 (6 bases). CDR1 is LGHNA and CDR2 is YNFKEQ in the germline V gene. This CDR3 has 15 residues. The V gene lost 0 bases and the J gene lost 0 bases, with 9 bases spanning the gap.

This clonotype was seen a few times. One base away lies a much larger clone, so this may be a sequencing read error. The chain uses TRBV28 and TRBJ2-1; D is undetermined. CDR1 MDHEN and CDR2 SYDVKM come from the germline V gene. V shed 10 bases and J shed 2 bases, with 6 bases lying between them. The CDR3 contains 11 residues. The CDR3 DNA reads TGTGCCACGCGTACCTACAATGAGCAGTTCTTC. Amino acids: CATRTYNEQFF. The full variable domain, in which reference TRBV28 and TRBJ2-1 provide the parts outside the CDR3, is DVKVTQSSRYLVKRTGEKVFLECVQDMDHENMFWYRQDPGLGLRLIYFSYDVKMKEKGDIPEGYSVSREKKERFSLILESASTNQTSMYLCATRTYNEQFFGPGTRLTVL.

This clonotype appeared a few times. The J gene is TRBJ2-5, the V gene TRBV5-1, with 8 nucleotides matching TRBD1. With V trimmed by 0 bases and J by 5 bases, 6 bases remained unmatched. CDR1 SGHRS and CDR2 YFSETQ come from the germline V gene. CDR3 length: 15 residues. Written as DNA, the CDR3 is TGCGCCAGCAGCTTGGAGCCCCGACAGGGGGAGACCCAGTACTTC. Amino acid sequence: CASSLEPRQGETQYF.

The V call is TRBV29-1, the J call TRBJ2-1; 10 bases agree with TRBD1. The CDR3 extends over 16 amino acids. Germline trimming cut 6 bases from V and 8 bases from J; bases unmatched to any gene: 16. Per the germline V gene, CDR1 is SQVTM and CDR2 is ANQGSEA. Here the CDR3 DNA reads TGCAGCGTACCAAGACCGCCCGGACAGGGGGGTTATGAGCAGTTCTTC. Translated, it gives CSVPRPPGQGGYEQFF.

The sample holds many counts of this clonotype. The V gene is TRBV3-1, the J gene TRBJ1-6; D ambiguous. Per germline, CDR1 LGHDT and CDR2 YNNKEL (reference sequence). The CDR3 is 15 amino acids. V lost 0 bases and J lost 10, with 13 bases in between. CDR3 nucleotides: TGTGCCAGCAGCCAAGATTTAACACGTACATCACCCCTCCACTTT. It specifies CASSQDLTRTSPLHF.

V is TRBV27 and J is TRBJ2-1; TRBD2 aligns across 7 bases. Looked up from germline, CDR1 is MNHEY and CDR2 is SMNVEV (reference sequence). With V trimmed by 3 bases and J by 2 bases, 4 bases remained unmatched. This CDR3 comprises 15 residues. CDR3 bases: TGTGCCAGCAGTTTTGCGGGAGTTGCCTACAATGAGCAGTTCTTC. Protein product: CASSFAGVAYNEQFF.

This clonotype turned up a few times. The chain uses TRBV9 and TRBJ2-7; 10 bases match TRBD2. The V and J ends lost 3 bases and 1 base, in that order; junction bases with no gene match: 7. The length of the CDR3 is 16 residues. CDR1 is SGDLS and CDR2 is YYNGEE in the germline V gene. The CDR3 spells CASSADATSGSYEQYF. CDR3 bases: TGTGCCAGCAGCGCCGACGCGACTAGCGGGTCCTACGAGCAGTACTTC.

This rearrangement joins TRBV7-9 to TRBJ1-2, with D possibly being TRBD1 (6 bases). The CDR3 totals 13 residues. Per the germline V gene, CDR1 is SEHNR and CDR2 is FQNEAQ (reference sequence). V shed 1 base and J shed 8 bases, with 11 bases lying between them. The CDR3 DNA follows: TGTGCCAGCAGCTTAGAGGCAGGGGTCGGCTACACCTTC. This encodes CASSLEAGVGYTF.

The table lists this clonotype with a few counts. This chain connects TRBV9 to TRBJ2-3; D remains ambiguous. From germline, CDR1 is SGDLS and CDR2 YYNGEE. Trimming removed 2 bases from V and 1 base from J, with 11 bases in between. The CDR3 is 15 amino acids. CDR3 loop: CASSVLVAGTDTQYF. The CDR3 DNA reads TGTGCCAGCAGCGTGTTGGTAGCCGGCACAGATACGCAGTATTTT. The full variable domain, with the rest looked up from reference TRBV9 and TRBJ2-3, is DSGVTQTPKHLITATGQRVTLRCSPRSGDLSVYWYQQSLDQGLQFLIQYYNGEERAKGNILERFSAQQFPDLHSELNLSSLELGDSALYFCASSVLVAGTDTQYFGPGTRLTVL.

This clonotype has just a few counts. The V call is TRBV7-8, the J call TRBJ2-2; TRBD1 matches at 10 bases. V shed 4 bases and J 4 bases; nucleotides not matched to a gene: 6. Germline CDR1 is SGHVS and CDR2 is FQNEAQ. The CDR3 loop spans 16 amino acids. CDR3 in amino acids: CASSSGQGTRTGELFF. In DNA, the CDR3 is TGTGCCAGCAGCTCGGGACAGGGGACTCGCACCGGGGAGCTGTTTTTT. The complete variable domain, with remaining parts taken from reference TRBV7-8 and TRBJ2-2, reads GAGVSQSPRYKVAKRGQDVALRCDPISGHVSLFWYQQALGQGPEFLTYFQNEAQLDKSGLPSDRFFAERPEGSVSTLKIQRTQQEDSAVYLCASSSGQGTRTGELFFGEGSRLTVL.

This clonotype was seen a handful of times. This rearrangement joins TRBV20-1 to TRBJ1-1, with D possibly being TRBD1 (6 bases). Trimming shortened V by 6 bases and J by 1 base, and 12 bases separated the two germline ends. CDR3 length: 13 residues. Germline CDR1 is DFQATT and CDR2 is SNEGSKA (reference sequence). The CDR3 nucleotides read TGCAGTGCCATGGGACAATCGAACACTGAAGCTTTCTTT. Its translation: CSAMGQSNTEAFF.

As for this clonotype: The junction departs from germline at one end; a sequencing error may be responsible. The gene calls are TRBV27 and TRBJ2-2, with a weak D call TRBD2 (6 bases). The CDR3 covers 13 residues. Germline V gene data show CDR1 as MNHEY and CDR2 as SMNVEV (reference sequence). In DNA form, the CDR3 reads TGTGCCAGCAGTTTTCGAGGGACCGGGGGGCTGTTTTTT. It specifies CASSFRGTGGLFF.

This clonotype was seen once. This may be a read error, as it is one base from a much larger clone. The chain recombines TRBV28 with TRBJ2-3; D is unclear. In germline, CDR1 is MDHEN, CDR2 SYDVKM. This CDR3 is built from 12 residues. The V end lost 11 bases, the J end lost 1 base, and 10 bases lay between the germline ends. The CDR3 nucleotides read TGTGCCGGTGAGAGTGGCACAGATACGCAGTATTTT. Translation: CAGESGTDTQYF. The full variable domain, completed using reference TRBV28 and TRBJ2-3, is DVKVTQSSRYLVKRTGEKVFLECVQDMDHENMFWYRQDPGLGLRLIYFSYDVKMKEKGDIPEGYSVSREKKERFSLILESASTNQTSMYLCAGESGTDTQYFGPGTRLTVL.

This clonotype turned up a few times. The J gene is TRBJ2-3, the V gene TRBV4-2, with TRBD2 identical over 9 bases. The germline CDR1 and CDR2 sequences are LGHNA and YNFKEQ. V trimming: 0 bases; J trimming: 4 bases; junction bases outside the gene matches: 5. This CDR3 region has 16 residues. The CDR3 coding sequence is TGTGCCAGCAGCCAAGATAGCGGGAGCGAGGCAGATACGCAGTATTTT. This translates into CASSQDSGSEADTQYF.

The J gene is TRBJ2-7, the V gene TRBV5-1; D perhaps matches TRBD1 (6 bases). The CDR3 sequence is 14 residues long. V was clipped by 4 bases and J by 3 bases, with 14 bases between them. Germline CDR1 is SGHRS and CDR2 is YFSETQ. CDR3 residues: CASSPGQPVYEQYF. CDR3 DNA: TGCGCCAGCAGCCCGGGACAACCTGTCTACGAGCAGTACTTC.

As for this clonotype: This sequence may be a read error, since a much larger clone differs from it by one base. The CDR3 DNA reads TGTGCCAGCAGTCTCCTCGGACTAGCGGACCTAAACACCGAGGAGCTGTTTTTT. Its protein is CASSLLGLADLNTEELFF. The J gene is TRBJ2-2, the V gene TRBV28, with 10 bases matching TRBD2. The CDR3 is 18 residues long. The V gene's germline CDR1 is MDHEN and CDR2 SYDVKM.

Ten or more counts support this clonotype. The chain uses TRBV12-3 or TRBV12-4 and TRBJ2-3, with TRBD2 matching over 7 bases. This CDR3 is built from 14 residues. With 6 bases clipped from V and 2 bases from J, the junction kept 5 bases outside the gene matches. CDR3 DNA sequence: TGTGCCAGCAGAGCTAGCGGATCCACAGATACGCAGTATTTT. Translation gives CASRASGSTDTQYF.

This chain links TRBV4-1 with TRBJ1-6; no firm D call. The CDR3 is made up of 17 amino acids. Germline loops: CDR1 MGHRA, CDR2 YSYEKL. Trimming removed 0 bases at V and 7 bases at J, with 16 bases between. The CDR3 DNA is TGCGCCAGCAGCCAAGATTCGGGTGGGAGGTGGAATTCACCCCTCCACTTT. This translates into CASSQDSGGRWNSPLHF.

Many counts were recorded for this clonotype. V is TRBV27 and J is TRBJ2-7; 7 nucleotides agree with TRBD1. CDR1 and CDR2 (germline): MNHEY, SMNVEV (reference sequence). Trimming at V came to 6 bases and at J to 3 bases, leaving 8 bases not matched to a gene. This CDR3 region has 14 residues. CDR3 bases: TGTGCCAGCAGGGAGACAGGGTGGTTCTACGAGCAGTACTTC. Its translation is CASRETGWFYEQYF.

This clonotype was detected only a few times. The chain couples TRBV7-8 to TRBJ2-7; D is undetermined. Germline V gene sequence: CDR1 SGHVS, CDR2 FQNEAQ. Trimming took off 4 bases at V and 1 base at J, with 14 bases between the two ends. This CDR3 spans 15 amino acids. CDR3 loop: CASSSPSGVSYEQYF. CDR3 DNA sequence: TGTGCCAGCAGCTCACCCTCGGGCGTTTCCTACGAGCAGTACTTC.

This clonotype was found many times. The rearrangement links TRBV28 to TRBJ1-5; TRBD1 agrees at 8 bases. J gave up 4 bases and V 6 bases, and 8 bases lay outside the gene matches. This CDR3 is built from 15 residues. CDR1 MDHEN and CDR2 SYDVKM come from the germline V gene. This CDR3 is CASRSSGGYNQPQHF. Written as DNA, the CDR3 is TGTGCCAGCAGATCCTCAGGGGGCTATAATCAGCCCCAGCATTTT. The variable domain in full, with the rest retrieved from reference TRBV28 and TRBJ1-5, is DVKVTQSSRYLVKRTGEKVFLECVQDMDHENMFWYRQDPGLGLRLIYFSYDVKMKEKGDIPEGYSVSREKKERFSLILESASTNQTSMYLCASRSSGGYNQPQHFGDGTRLSIL.